This entry lists 32 T cell receptor beta chains sequenced from one sample in a study of T-cell memory formation after mild COVID-19. One entry per CDR3 protein, called by TCRdb with MiXCR from the 5' RACE reads. Of 150,000 to 200,000 distinct CDR3 sequences in the sample, approximately 14% are singletons; the top ten hold less than 15%. What was sequenced was PBMCs or a T cell subset sorted from them (not recorded which). Receptor source: an adult woman who had mild COVID-19 (a few samples of this study predate the infection). Cell type and time point are not known.

This clonotype was seen ten or more times. The genes are TRBV29-1 and TRBJ2-1, with D possibly being TRBD2 (5 bases). V lost 4 bases, J lost 0 bases, and 10 bases lay in between. The CDR3 is 14 amino acids. The V gene's germline CDR1 is SQVTM and CDR2 ANQGSEA. DNA for the CDR3: TGCAGCGTTGTGCTAGGGAGCTCCTACAATGAGCAGTTCTTC. It specifies CSVVLGSSYNEQFF.

The sample holds a few counts of this clonotype. The chain recombines TRBV5-1 with TRBJ2-1; 12 positions agree with TRBD2. The CDR3 contains 16 residues. The germline gives CDR1 SGHRS, CDR2 YFSETQ. Germline trimming cut 3 bases from V and 12 bases from J; bases unmatched to any gene: 13. This CDR3 is CASSSTPSGGARGQFF. The CDR3, as DNA: TGCGCCAGCAGCTCGACTCCTAGCGGGGGGGCTAGAGGGCAGTTCTTC.

This chain links TRBV4-1 with TRBJ1-5; perhaps TRBD1 as D (5 bases). CDR3 size: 16 residues. Germline assignment: CDR1 MGHRA and CDR2 YSYEKL. V dropped 1 base and J dropped 2 bases, with 12 bases sitting between them. The CDR3 reads CASSQAGHGGNQPQHF. CDR3 nucleotide sequence: TGCGCCAGCAGCCAAGCCGGACATGGGGGCAATCAGCCCCAGCATTTT.

The chain uses TRBV19 and TRBJ2-3; D not certain. Germline-derived CDR1 and CDR2 are LNHDA and SQIVND (reference sequence). V was cut by 3 bases and J by 6 bases, with 13 bases left in between. The CDR3 is 14 amino acids. The CDR3 loop is CASSIRVDRDTQYF. Here the CDR3 DNA reads TGTGCCAGTAGTATTAGGGTCGACCGGGATACGCAGTATTTT.

In its sample, this clonotype was seen many times. The chain combines TRBV5-1 with TRBJ1-2, with D possibly matching TRBD1 (6 bases). Germline CDR1 is SGHRS and CDR2 is YFSETQ. V lost 5 bases and J lost 7, with 15 bases in between. This CDR3 is built from 13 residues. The CDR3 DNA sequence: TGCGCCAGCAGTTCGTCTGGGGGCTCTGGCTACACCTTC. Encoded protein: CASSSSGGSGYTF.

The chain carries TRBV12-3 or TRBV12-4 and TRBJ2-5, with TRBD2 matching over 8 bases. The CDR3 contains 15 residues. V lost 4 bases, J lost 4 bases, and 8 bases stayed unmatched. The CDR3 DNA follows: TGTGCCAGCAGTTCTAGCGGTCTAGCGGGAGAGACCCAGTACTTC. Translated: CASSSSGLAGETQYF.

The chain carries TRBV3-1 and TRBJ2-3, with TRBD1 matching 8 bases. Germline V gene data show CDR1 as LGHDT and CDR2 as YNNKEL (reference sequence). This CDR3 comprises 15 residues. Unmatched junction bases numbered 4, after V lost 1 base and J lost 4 bases. CDR3 sequence: CASSQGQGSPDTQYF. The CDR3 bases are TGTGCCAGCAGCCAAGGACAGGGGAGTCCAGATACGCAGTATTTT.

At least ten counts were recorded for this clonotype. V usage is TRBV20-1 and J usage is TRBJ2-1; D may be TRBD2 (5 bases). Germline-derived CDR1 and CDR2 are DFQATT and SNEGSKA (reference sequence). Trimming pared 5 bases from V and 6 bases from J, leaving 8 bases between. The length of the CDR3 is 11 residues. The CDR3 DNA reads as TGCAGTGCTCCTAGCCCCAATGAGCAGTTCTTC. It translates to CSAPSPNEQFF.

This sequence joins TRBV5-4 and TRBJ2-2, with D possibly being TRBD1 (5 bases). The CDR3 extends over 15 amino acids. Germline loops: CDR1 SGHNT, CDR2 YYREEE (reference sequence). The V and J ends lost 0 bases and 2 bases respectively, with 8 bases between them. In DNA form, the CDR3 reads TGTGCCAGCAGCTTGGCAGGGCGAAACACCGGGGAGCTGTTTTTT. It yields the protein CASSLAGRNTGELFF.

The chain couples TRBV12-3 or TRBV12-4 to TRBJ1-3; D possibly corresponds to TRBD1 (5 bases). V was cut by 4 bases and J by 4 bases, with 8 bases left in between. The CDR3 is 13 residues long. The CDR3 coding sequence is TGTGCCAGCAGTTCAGCAGGGGGAAACACCATATATTTT. This sequence encodes CASSSAGGNTIYF.

To note about this clonotype: The junction shows a germline mismatch at one end, possibly a read error. This rearrangement joins TRBV7-7 to TRBJ2-5, with TRBD1 matching 8 bases. CDR1 SSHAT and CDR2 FNYEAQ come from the germline V gene (reference sequence). The CDR3 is made up of 14 amino acids. The CDR3 nucleotides read TGTGCTAGCAGCCCCGGACAGGGAGGAAAGACCCAGTACTTC. It is translated as CASSPGQGGKTQYF.

The chain recombines TRBV6-1 with TRBJ2-5, with 9 bases matching TRBD2. Germline V gene sequence: CDR1 MNHNS, CDR2 SASEGT. The CDR3 runs to 15 residues. After removal of 3 bases from V and 5 bases from J, the junction contained 7 bases not matched to a gene. The CDR3 loop is CASSDHSGGGETQYF. The DNA of the CDR3 is TGTGCCAGCAGTGACCATAGCGGGGGTGGGGAGACCCAGTACTTC.

This clonotype was recorded at least ten times. The rearrangement joins TRBV5-1 to TRBJ2-1, with D unclear. This CDR3 has 12 residues. Germline V gives CDR1 SGHRS, CDR2 YFSETQ. V lost 4 bases and J lost 3, with 5 bases in between. DNA for the CDR3: TGCGCCAGCAGCGCCAACTACAATGAGCAGTTCTTC. Translation: CASSANYNEQFF.

About this clonotype itself: The conserved phenylalanine or tryptophan normally closing the CDR3 is absent here, so this likely arose from a read error. The V gene is TRBV7-2, the J gene TRBJ2-1, with 10 bases lining up with TRBD1. The CDR3 contains 15 residues. Germline CDR1 reads SGHTA; CDR2 reads FQGNSA. After removal of 6 bases from V and 5 bases from J, the junction contained 7 bases not matched to a gene. The CDR3 bases are TGTGCCAGCAGATTACCGGGACAGGGGAACAATGAGCAGTTCTTA. Its translation: CASRLPGQGNNEQFL.

The rearrangement links TRBV5-6 to TRBJ2-7, with a weak D call TRBD2 (5 bases). The V gene lost 1 base and the J gene lost 3 bases, with 17 bases spanning the gap. CDR1 and CDR2 (germline): SGHDT, YYEEEE. The CDR3 length is 16 residues. The CDR3 DNA sequence: TGTGCCAGCAGCTTGCCGACGGAGGCCGCTAACTACGAGCAGTACTTC. It is translated as CASSLPTEAANYEQYF.

About this clonotype: One end of the junction does not line up with germline, which may come from a read error. This chain connects TRBV7-7 to TRBJ2-2; 8 nucleotides align to TRBD1. Germline CDR1 is SSHAT and CDR2 is FNYEAQ (reference sequence). The CDR3 is made up of 15 amino acids. The CDR3 DNA reads as TGTGCTAGCAGCTTAGAGGGACAGGTTCCCGGGGAGCTGTTTTTT. The encoded protein is CASSLEGQVPGELFF.

This clonotype was detected a few times. The V and J genes are TRBV18 and TRBJ1-1; 9 bases are a match to TRBD1. With V trimmed by 3 bases and J by 4 bases, 6 bases remained unmatched. Germline V gene data show CDR1 as KGHSH and CDR2 as LQKENI. The CDR3 is made up of 15 amino acids. CDR3 sequence reads: CASSPLRDRATEAFF. CDR3 DNA: TGTGCCAGCTCACCGTTACGGGACAGGGCCACTGAAGCTTTCTTT.

This clonotype was found a few times. The chain joins TRBV18 to TRBJ2-7, with D possibly being TRBD2 (6 bases). This CDR3 is built from 14 residues. CDR1 KGHSH and CDR2 LQKENI come from the germline V gene. Trimming removed 3 bases at V and 3 bases at J, with 12 bases between. CDR3 DNA: TGTGCCAGCTCACCGAGGACTACCTTCTACGAGCAGTACTTC. It codes for CASSPRTTFYEQYF.

The table lists this clonotype with many counts. The chain uses TRBV29-1 and TRBJ2-2; D ambiguous. With 3 bases removed from V and 3 bases from J, the gap between germline ends came to 8 bases. The CDR3 extends over 13 amino acids. The germline V gene encodes CDR1 SQVTM and CDR2 ANQGSEA. CDR3: CSVDGHYTGELFF. In DNA form, the CDR3 reads TGCAGCGTTGACGGGCATTACACCGGGGAGCTGTTTTTT.

Only a few counts were recorded for this clonotype. The J gene is TRBJ2-3, the V gene TRBV4-1; 8 bases align to TRBD2. CDR3 size: 15 residues. The V segment lost 3 bases and the J segment 2 bases; nucleotides outside the gene matches: 4. CDR1 MGHRA and CDR2 YSYEKL come from the germline V gene. CDR3 nucleotides: TGCGCCAGCAGCCAGCTTAGCGGGGTCACAGATACGCAGTATTTT. Protein sequence: CASSQLSGVTDTQYF.

V usage is TRBV14 and J usage is TRBJ2-2; 11 nucleotides align to TRBD2. This CDR3 spans 16 amino acids. Trimming at V came to 5 bases and at J to 5 bases, leaving 7 bases not matched to a gene. Germline V gene sequence: CDR1 SGHDN, CDR2 FVKESK. The CDR3 loop is CASSSTSGRKTGELFF. CDR3 in DNA: TGTGCCAGCAGCTCAACTAGCGGGAGAAAAACCGGGGAGCTGTTTTTT.

The chain joins TRBV20-1 to TRBJ2-1, with a possible D match to TRBD1 (6 bases). Germline CDR1 reads DFQATT; CDR2 reads SNEGSKA (reference sequence). This CDR3 comprises 14 residues. Trimming shortened V by 6 bases and J by 0 bases, and 12 bases separated the two germline ends. The CDR3 protein is CSATTGLSYNEQFF. The CDR3 DNA reads as TGCAGTGCCACAACAGGGCTCTCCTACAATGAGCAGTTCTTC.

The rearrangement links TRBV10-3 to TRBJ1-6; a weak D match, TRBD1 (5 bases). Trimming stripped 10 bases from V and 7 bases from J, with 14 bases between. This CDR3 region has 13 residues. Germline V gene sequence: CDR1 ENHRY, CDR2 SYGVKD. CDR3 amino acids: CATKQDLNSPLHF. The DNA of the CDR3 is TGTGCCACCAAACAGGACCTAAATTCACCCCTCCACTTT.

There are a few counts of this clonotype. The genes are TRBV12-3 or TRBV12-4 and TRBJ2-7; D is possibly TRBD1 (6 bases). The CDR3 is 16 residues long. Trimming took off 4 bases at V and 4 bases at J, with 20 bases between the two ends. CDR3: CASSSYRQASGYEQYF. The CDR3 DNA reads TGTGCCAGCAGTTCCTATCGACAGGCCTCGGGTTACGAGCAGTACTTC.

CDR3 nucleotides: TGCGCCAGCAGCCAAGCTCCGGGAATTTCCTACGAGCAGTACTTC. As protein: CASSQAPGISYEQYF. The chain has TRBV4-1 and TRBJ2-7; D might be TRBD2 (5 bases). Germline V gene sequence: CDR1 MGHRA, CDR2 YSYEKL. Trimming cost V 1 base and J 1 base, with 11 bases left between them. The CDR3 has 15 amino acids.

The chain joins TRBV5-1 to TRBJ1-2; D not resolved. CDR1 is SGHRS and CDR2 is YFSETQ in the germline V gene. The length of the CDR3 is 12 residues. The ends were cut back, 6 bases at V and 8 bases at J, with 14 bases in the middle. CDR3 loop: CASKRGIGGYTF. DNA of the CDR3: TGCGCCAGCAAAAGAGGGATCGGGGGCTACACCTTC.

The rearrangement uses TRBV13 and TRBJ2-2; 15 bases are shared with TRBD2. CDR1 is PRHDT, CDR2 FYEKMQ, per germline (reference sequence). J was trimmed by 0 bases and V by 4 bases; bases with no gene match: 3. The CDR3 loop spans 18 amino acids. The CDR3 sequence is CASSWTSGRVANTGELFF. The CDR3 DNA follows: TGTGCCAGCAGCTGGACTAGCGGGAGGGTCGCGAACACCGGGGAGCTGTTTTTT.

The chain joins TRBV11-2 to TRBJ2-6, with 12 bases matching TRBD1. V was pared by 4 bases and J by 2 bases, with 9 bases of the junction left unmatched. Germline CDR1 SGHAT, CDR2 FQNNGV. The CDR3 has 19 residues. CDR3 residues: CASSSPGQGASTGANVLTF. The CDR3 DNA reads TGTGCCAGCAGCTCGCCGGGACAGGGGGCATCCACTGGGGCCAACGTCCTGACTTTC. The whole variable domain, filled in from reference TRBV11-2 and TRBJ2-6, reads EAGVAQSPRYKIIEKRQSVAFWCNPISGHATLYWYQQILGQGPKLLIQFQNNGVVDDSQLPKDRFSAERLKGVDSTLKIQPAKLEDSAVYLCASSSPGQGASTGANVLTFGAGSRLTVL.

In DNA, the CDR3 is TGTGCCAGCAGTCGGGCTTTAGCCAAAAACATTCAGTACTTC. As protein: CASSRALAKNIQYF. The rearrangement joins TRBV7-9 to TRBJ2-4; D unclear. The CDR3 is 14 residues long. The V and J ends lost 6 bases and 0 bases respectively, with 9 bases between them. CDR1 SEHNR and CDR2 FQNEAQ come from the germline V gene (reference sequence).

The V and J genes are TRBV6-5 and TRBJ2-5; 9 nucleotides match TRBD2. The CDR3 consists of 16 residues. V shed 6 bases, J shed 1 base, and the junction held 9 bases outside the gene matches. Germline CDR1 reads MNHEY; CDR2 reads SVGAGI. This CDR3 is CASSRTGTSLQETQYF. The CDR3 DNA reads TGTGCCAGCAGCCGGACCGGGACTAGCCTCCAAGAGACCCAGTACTTC.

This clonotype has just a few counts. The chain carries TRBV2 and TRBJ2-1; D gene uncertain. The CDR3 covers 13 residues. Germline V gene lookup returns CDR1 SNHLY and CDR2 FYNNEI. Deletions cut 4 bases from V and 7 bases from J, with 11 bases between. CDR3 bases: TGTGCCAGCAGTGGGGCCTCTGGGAATGAGCAGTTCTTC. It codes for CASSGASGNEQFF.

The rearrangement uses TRBV6-2 or TRBV6-3 and TRBJ2-3; TRBD2 matches 15 bases. CDR1 MNHEY and CDR2 SVGEGT come from the germline V gene. This CDR3 region has 18 residues. Trimming at V came to 6 bases and at J to 2 bases, leaving 9 bases not matched to a gene. DNA for the CDR3: TGTGCCAGCAGCCCCCTGGGACTAGCGGGAGGCCACACAGATACGCAGTATTTT. Translating gives CASSPLGLAGGHTDTQYF.